These T cell receptor beta chains were read from a single sample in a study of blood T cell repertoires in COVID-19. This table comes from immunoSEQ multiplex PCR, and its TCRdb copy is limited to in-frame clones, with some not included. The data hold about 340,000 clones, with 80% to 90% observed a single time. The material sequenced was peripheral blood. These receptor sequences come from a young man with active or convalescent COVID-19. The CDR3 runs from the conserved cysteine through the conserved F or W. Each record gives: V gene, clone size, J gene, D gene, CDR3 DNA, CDR3 protein. D genes are given only for firm matches. Size tells how often a clone was seen (once, few, many) or the class of an expanded clone, and some rows leave it out.

TRBV30,few,TRBJ1-2,TRBD1,TGTGCCTGGATGGGACAGAACTATGGCTACACCTTC,CAWMGQNYGYTF
TRBV3-1/TRBV3-2,NA,TRBJ2-1,TRBD2,TGTGCCAGCAGCCATCCTTTATATCCGGGACTATCCTACAATGAGCAGTTCTTC,CASSHPLYPGLSYNEQFF
TRBV19,NA,TRBJ1-1,NA,TGTGCCAGTAGTGGGCAGATGAACACTGAAGCTTTCTTT,CASSGQMNTEAFF
TRBV7-2,NA,TRBJ2-7,NA,TGTGCCAGCAGCTTACCCGGTTGGGAGCAGTACTTC,CASSLPGWEQYF
TRBV2,NA,TRBJ1-5,NA,TGTGCCAGCCAGGCAGCCGGCCATCAGCCCCAGCATTTT,CASQAAGHQPQHF
TRBV10-3,NA,TRBJ2-5,NA,TGTGCCATCAGTGAGTCGAGTGAGAGGGAGACCCAGTACTTC,CAISESSERETQYF
TRBV4-2,NA,TRBJ2-3,NA,TGTGCCAGCAGCCATTCGGACAGTCACAGCACAGATACGCAGTATTTT,CASSHSDSHSTDTQYF
TRBV9,NA,TRBJ2-2,TRBD1,TGTGCCAGCAGCGCGGGCGGGGGACAGGGGTACACCGGGGAGCTGTTTTTT,CASSAGGGQGYTGELFF
TRBV2,NA,TRBJ2-2,TRBD2,TGTGCCACCCGCGCGGTAAGCGGGAGGACCGGGGAGCTGTTTTTT,CATRAVSGRTGELFF
TRBV28,few,TRBJ2-7,NA,TGTGCCAGCAGTCCCTACGGTACGGGAGACACCTACGAGCAGTACTTC,CASSPYGTGDTYEQYF
TRBV4-2,NA,TRBJ1-1,TRBD1,TGTGCCAGCAGCCAAGTGGGGACAGAGAACACTGAAGCTTTCTTT,CASSQVGTENTEAFF
TRBV5-1,NA,TRBJ2-5,TRBD1,TGCGCCAGCAGCTTCCGGGACAGGGGGGAAGAGACCCAGTACTTC,CASSFRDRGEETQYF
TRBV2,few,TRBJ1-5,NA,TGTGCCAGCACCGACAGGAGCAATCAGCCCCAGCATTTT,CASTDRSNQPQHF
TRBV11-3,NA,TRBJ1-2,NA,TGTGCCAGCAGCTTAGGCGCTGGACTCGCTTCTAACTATGGCTACACCTTC,CASSLGAGLASNYGYTF
TRBV9,NA,TRBJ2-1,TRBD2,TGTGCCAGCAGCGTGGGTTTTAGCGGGGGGGCAAACAATGAGCAGTTCTTC,CASSVGFSGGANNEQFF
TRBV5-8,NA,TRBJ2-1,NA,TGTGCCAGCAGCCACGACTGGGGGGATGAGCAGTTCTTC,CASSHDWGDEQFF
TRBV27,few,TRBJ2-7,NA,TGTGCCAGCAGTTTGTCGACCCCAGGGTACGAGCAGTACTTC,CASSLSTPGYEQYF
TRBV19,NA,TRBJ2-3,NA,TGTGCCAGTAGTATATATCCCCTGGATACGCAGTATTTT,CASSIYPLDTQYF
TRBV6-4,NA,TRBJ2-1,NA,TGTGCCAGCAGTGTGAAGCCTACAGAGGGGGTTGAGCAGTTCTTC,CASSVKPTEGVEQFF
TRBV21-1,NA,TRBJ2-1,NA,TGTGCCAGGACCCTATGCGGGGCTGATTACAATGAGCAGTTCTTC,CARTLCGADYNEQFF
TRBV20-1,NA,TRBJ2-1,NA,TGCAGTGCTAGTGGGCTAGGCCTTTACAATGAGCAGTTCTTC,CSASGLGLYNEQFF
TRBV29-1,once,TRBJ2-7,NA,TGCAGCGTTGAAGATGATTCAGAGGGTTACGAGCAGTACTTC,CSVEDDSEGYEQYF
TRBV11-3,NA,TRBJ2-7,TRBD1,TGTGCCAGCAGCTCCTCTTCAGGGGGCGACGACGAGCAGTACTTC,CASSSSSGGDDEQYF
TRBV11-2,NA,TRBJ1-1,NA,TGTGCCAGCAGCTTAAATAGGGGCGGGGGTGAAGCTTTCTTT,CASSLNRGGGEAFF
TRBV9,many,TRBJ1-3,NA,TGTGCCAGCAGCCCTGGGGCCCCCGGACAGAACATATATTTT,CASSPGAPGQNIYF
TRBV6-1,NA,TRBJ1-4,TRBD1,TGTGCCAGCAGTGAAGCGCGAGGGGGCGTTAATGAAAAACTGTTTTTT,CASSEARGGVNEKLFF
TRBV2,NA,TRBJ2-2,NA,TGTGCCAGCAGTGAAATCGGCACCGGGGAGCTGTTTTTT,CASSEIGTGELFF
TRBV5-5,NA,TRBJ2-7,TRBD1,TGTGCCAGCAGCCCGGGACAGCCAGGAGTGTACGAGCAGTACTTC,CASSPGQPGVYEQYF
TRBV9,NA,TRBJ1-2,NA,TGTGCCAGCAGCGTAGTAGCAGGGGTTGGTGGCTACACCTTC,CASSVVAGVGGYTF
TRBV28,NA,TRBJ2-3,NA,TGTGCCAGCAGACCGGGGGGCGGGAGTACAGATACGCAGTATTTT,CASRPGGGSTDTQYF
TRBV2,NA,TRBJ1-1,NA,TGTGCCAGCATGGGGGAGGTAAATCGGAACACTGAAGCTTTCTTT,CASMGEVNRNTEAFF
TRBV30,NA,TRBJ1-1,NA,TGTGCCTGGAGCAGATTAGCCACTGAAGCTTTCTTT,CAWSRLATEAFF
TRBV12-3/TRBV12-4,NA,TRBJ2-7,NA,TGTGCCAGCAGTACTGGTTCGCACGAGCAGTACTTC,CASSTGSHEQYF
TRBV11-2,NA,TRBJ1-1,NA,TGTGCCAGCAGCTTAGGAGGGAAGACTGAAGCTTTCTTT,CASSLGGKTEAFF
TRBV3-1/TRBV3-2,once,TRBJ1-1,TRBD1,TGTGCCAGCAGCCAAGAGGGACAGGGGGCTTCTGAAGCTTTCTTT,CASSQEGQGASEAFF
TRBV5-6,NA,TRBJ1-1,NA,TGTGCCAGCAGCTTGGCCAAGGACACCGAGCTGAACACTGAAGCTTTCTTT,CASSLAKDTELNTEAFF
TRBV20-1,NA,TRBJ2-3,TRBD2,TGCAGTGCTAGTAATAGCGGGGGGTTTCCAGATACGCAGTATTTT,CSASNSGGFPDTQYF